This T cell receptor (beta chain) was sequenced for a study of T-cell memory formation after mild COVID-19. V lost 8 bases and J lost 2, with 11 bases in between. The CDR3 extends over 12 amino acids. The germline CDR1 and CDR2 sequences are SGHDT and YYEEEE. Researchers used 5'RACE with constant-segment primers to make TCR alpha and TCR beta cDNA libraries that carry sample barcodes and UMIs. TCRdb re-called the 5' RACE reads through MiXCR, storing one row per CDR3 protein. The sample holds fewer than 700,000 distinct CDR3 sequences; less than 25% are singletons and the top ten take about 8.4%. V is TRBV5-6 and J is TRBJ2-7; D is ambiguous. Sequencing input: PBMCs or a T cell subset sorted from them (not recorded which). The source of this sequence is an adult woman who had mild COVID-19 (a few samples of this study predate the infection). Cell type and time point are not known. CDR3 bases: TGTGCCAGGCGGCGGTGGGCCTACGAGCAGTACTTC. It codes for CARRRWAYEQYF. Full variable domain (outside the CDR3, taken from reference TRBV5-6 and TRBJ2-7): DAGVTQSPTHLIKTRGQQVTLRCSPKSGHDTVSWYQQALGQGPQFIFQYYEEEERQRGNFPDRFSGHQFPNYSSELNVNALLLGDSALYLCARRRWAYEQYFGPGTRLTVT.